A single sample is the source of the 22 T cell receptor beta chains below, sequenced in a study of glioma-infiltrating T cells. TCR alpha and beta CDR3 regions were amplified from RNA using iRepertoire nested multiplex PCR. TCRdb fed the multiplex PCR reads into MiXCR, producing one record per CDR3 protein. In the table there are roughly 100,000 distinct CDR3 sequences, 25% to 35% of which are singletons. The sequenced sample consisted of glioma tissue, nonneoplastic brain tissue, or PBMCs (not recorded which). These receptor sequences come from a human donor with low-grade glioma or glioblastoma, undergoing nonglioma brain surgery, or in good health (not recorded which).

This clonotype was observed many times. The CDR3 DNA reads as TGCAGTGCTAGAACCGGGACAATGCAAGAGACCCAGTACTTC. Amino acid sequence: CSARTGTMQETQYF. This chain links TRBV20-1 with TRBJ2-5; D is perhaps TRBD1 (6 bases). The CDR3 has 14 residues. Germline CDR1 is DFQATT and CDR2 is SNEGSKA (reference sequence). With 2 bases removed from V and 2 bases from J, the gap between germline ends came to 12 bases.

In DNA form, the CDR3 reads TGTGCCAGTAGTTACGCCGTAACAGCTAACTATGGCTACACCTTC. Its translation: CASSYAVTANYGYTF. The V and J genes are TRBV19 and TRBJ1-2; D gene unclear. CDR3 length: 15 residues. Germline CDR1 and CDR2: LNHDA and SQIVND (reference sequence). Trimming shortened V by 5 bases and J by 0 bases, and 13 bases separated the two germline ends.

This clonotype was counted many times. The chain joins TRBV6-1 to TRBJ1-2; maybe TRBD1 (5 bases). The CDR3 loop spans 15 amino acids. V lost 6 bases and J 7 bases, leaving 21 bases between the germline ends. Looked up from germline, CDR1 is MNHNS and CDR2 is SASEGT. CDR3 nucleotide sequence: TGTGCCAGCAGAGAGAAGGTCGGGGGGGAGAGTGGCTACACCTTC. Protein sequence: CASREKVGGESGYTF.

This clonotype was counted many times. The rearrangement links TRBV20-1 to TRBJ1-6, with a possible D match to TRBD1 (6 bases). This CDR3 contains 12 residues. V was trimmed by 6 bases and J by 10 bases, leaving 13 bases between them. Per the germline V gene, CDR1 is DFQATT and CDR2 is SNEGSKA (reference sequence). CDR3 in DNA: TGCAGTGCCCAGGGGTCCGAGTCACCCCTCCACTTT. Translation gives CSAQGSESPLHF.

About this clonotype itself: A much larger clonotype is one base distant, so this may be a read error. The CDR3, as DNA: TGTGCCAGCGCAGAGAGGGTGGGCTATGGCTACACCTTC. This sequence encodes CASAERVGYGYTF. The chain couples TRBV6-2 or TRBV6-3 to TRBJ1-2; D is ambiguous. The CDR3 contains 13 residues. Germline V gene lookup returns CDR1 MNHEY and CDR2 SVGEGT. Between the trimmed V and J ends, which lost 8 bases and 4 bases, there was a span of 14 bases.

CDR3 coding DNA: TGTGTCATCCGGAACACTGAAGCTTTCTTT. Translating gives CVIRNTEAFF. The V gene is TRBV7-9, the J gene TRBJ1-1; unclear D gene. The CDR3 loop spans 10 amino acids. Per germline, CDR1 SEHNR and CDR2 FQNEAQ (reference sequence).

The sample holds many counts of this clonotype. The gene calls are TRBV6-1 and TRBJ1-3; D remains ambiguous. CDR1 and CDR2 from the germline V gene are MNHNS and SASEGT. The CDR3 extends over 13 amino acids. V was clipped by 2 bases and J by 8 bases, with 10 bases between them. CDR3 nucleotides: TGTGCCAGCAGTGAACGACCGGCGGACACCATATATTTT. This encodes CASSERPADTIYF.

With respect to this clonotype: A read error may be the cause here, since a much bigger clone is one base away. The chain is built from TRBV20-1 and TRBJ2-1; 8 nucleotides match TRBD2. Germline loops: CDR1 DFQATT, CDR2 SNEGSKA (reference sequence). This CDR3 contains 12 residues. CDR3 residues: CSAPGGGYIQCF. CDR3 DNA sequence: TGCAGTGCCCCGGGGGGGGGCTACATTCAGTGCTTC.

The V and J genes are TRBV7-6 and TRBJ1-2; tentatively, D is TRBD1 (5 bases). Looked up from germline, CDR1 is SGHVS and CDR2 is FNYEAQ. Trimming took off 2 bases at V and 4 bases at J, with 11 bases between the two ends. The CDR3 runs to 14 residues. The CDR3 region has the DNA TGTGCCAGCAGCTTAAACAGGAGCCGCTATGGCTACACCTTC. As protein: CASSLNRSRYGYTF.

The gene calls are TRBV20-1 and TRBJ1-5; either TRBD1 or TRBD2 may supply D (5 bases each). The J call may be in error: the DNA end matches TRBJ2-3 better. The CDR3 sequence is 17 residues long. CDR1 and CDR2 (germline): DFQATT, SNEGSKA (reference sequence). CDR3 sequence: CSALGTDPSYSNQPQYF. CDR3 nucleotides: TGCAGTGCTTTAGGGACCGATCCTTCTTATAGCAATCAGCCCCAGTATTTT.

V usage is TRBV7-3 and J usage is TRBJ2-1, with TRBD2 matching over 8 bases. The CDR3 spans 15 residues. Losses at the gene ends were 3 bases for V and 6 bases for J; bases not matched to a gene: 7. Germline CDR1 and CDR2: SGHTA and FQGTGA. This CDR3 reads CASSFKTGGRNEQFF. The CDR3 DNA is TGTGCCAGCAGCTTCAAAACGGGGGGGCGCAATGAGCAGTTCTTC.

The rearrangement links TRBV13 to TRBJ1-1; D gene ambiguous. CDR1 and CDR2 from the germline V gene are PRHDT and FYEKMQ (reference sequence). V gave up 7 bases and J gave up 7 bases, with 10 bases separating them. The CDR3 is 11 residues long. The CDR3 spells CASTLGDEAFF. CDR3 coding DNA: TGTGCCAGCACCTTGGGTGATGAAGCTTTCTTT.

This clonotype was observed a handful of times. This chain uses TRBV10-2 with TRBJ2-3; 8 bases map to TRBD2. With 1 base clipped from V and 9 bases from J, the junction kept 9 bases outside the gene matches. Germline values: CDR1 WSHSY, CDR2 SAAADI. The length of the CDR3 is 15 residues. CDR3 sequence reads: CASSELRGARNTQYF. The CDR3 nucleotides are TGCGCCAGCAGTGAGTTGCGGGGGGCCCGAAACACGCAGTATTTT.

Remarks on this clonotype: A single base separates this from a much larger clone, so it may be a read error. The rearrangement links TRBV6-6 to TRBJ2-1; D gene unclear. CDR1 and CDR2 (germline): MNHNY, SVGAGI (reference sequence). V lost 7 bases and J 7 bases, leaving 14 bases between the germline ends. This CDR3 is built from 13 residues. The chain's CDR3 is CASIRPSPNEQFF. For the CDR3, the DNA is TGTGCCAGCATCCGACCTTCCCCAAATGAGCAGTTCTTC.

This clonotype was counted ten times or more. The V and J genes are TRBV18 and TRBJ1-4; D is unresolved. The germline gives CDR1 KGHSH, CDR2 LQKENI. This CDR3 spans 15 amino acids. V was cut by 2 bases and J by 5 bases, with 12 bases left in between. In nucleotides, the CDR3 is TGTGCCAGCTCACCATACAACAGTAGAAATGAAAAACTGTTTTTT. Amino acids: CASSPYNSRNEKLFF.

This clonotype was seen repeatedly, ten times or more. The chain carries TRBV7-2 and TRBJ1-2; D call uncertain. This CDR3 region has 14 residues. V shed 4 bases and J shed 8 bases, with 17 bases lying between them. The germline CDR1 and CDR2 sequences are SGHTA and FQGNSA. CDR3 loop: CASSSGPQNAGYTF. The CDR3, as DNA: TGTGCCAGCAGCTCCGGGCCTCAAAACGCGGGCTACACCTTC.

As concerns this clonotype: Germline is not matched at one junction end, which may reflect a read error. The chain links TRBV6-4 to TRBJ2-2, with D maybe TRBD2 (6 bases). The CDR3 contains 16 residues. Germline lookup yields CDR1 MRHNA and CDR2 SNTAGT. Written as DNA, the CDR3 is TGTGCCGGCAGTGGCACGGGGGACGGAGACACCGGGGAGCTGTTTTTT. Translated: CAGSGTGDGDTGELFF.

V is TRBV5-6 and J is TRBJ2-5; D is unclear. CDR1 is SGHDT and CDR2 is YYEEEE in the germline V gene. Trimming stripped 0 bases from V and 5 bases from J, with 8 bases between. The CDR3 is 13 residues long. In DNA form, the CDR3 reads TGTGCCAGCAGCTTGGGGGATCGGGAGACCCAGTACTTC. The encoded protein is CASSLGDRETQYF.

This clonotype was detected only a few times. DNA of the CDR3: TGTGCCAGTAAAATCCGGGACAGGGGGAATCAGCCCCAGCATTTT. Residues: CASKIRDRGNQPQHF. J is TRBJ1-5 and V is TRBV2; 11 bases fit TRBD1. Trimming cost V 9 bases and J 4 bases; bases outside gene matches: 8. CDR3 length: 15 residues. Per germline, CDR1 SNHLY and CDR2 FYNNEI.

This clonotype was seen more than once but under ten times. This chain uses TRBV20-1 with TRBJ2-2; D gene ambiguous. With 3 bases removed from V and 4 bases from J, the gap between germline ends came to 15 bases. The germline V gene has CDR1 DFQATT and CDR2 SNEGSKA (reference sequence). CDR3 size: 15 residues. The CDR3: CSARVGGVGTGELFF. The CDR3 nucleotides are TGCAGTGCTAGGGTTGGTGGGGTAGGCACCGGGGAGCTGTTTTTT.

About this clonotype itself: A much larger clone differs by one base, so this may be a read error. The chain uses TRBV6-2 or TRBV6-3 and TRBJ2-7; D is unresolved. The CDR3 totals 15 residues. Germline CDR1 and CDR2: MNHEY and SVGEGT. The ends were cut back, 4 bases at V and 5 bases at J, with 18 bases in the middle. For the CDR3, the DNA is TGTGCCAGCAGTTTTTACCCAAAGAGGCACGACGAGCAGTACTTC. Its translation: CASSFYPKRHDEQYF.

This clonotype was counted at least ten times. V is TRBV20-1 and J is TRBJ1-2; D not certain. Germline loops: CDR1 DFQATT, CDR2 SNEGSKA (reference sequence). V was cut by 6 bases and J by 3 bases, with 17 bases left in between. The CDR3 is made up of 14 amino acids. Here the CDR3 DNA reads TGCAGTGCGAGGGATAGAGGGCAGCACTATGGCTACACCTTC. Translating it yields CSARDRGQHYGYTF.